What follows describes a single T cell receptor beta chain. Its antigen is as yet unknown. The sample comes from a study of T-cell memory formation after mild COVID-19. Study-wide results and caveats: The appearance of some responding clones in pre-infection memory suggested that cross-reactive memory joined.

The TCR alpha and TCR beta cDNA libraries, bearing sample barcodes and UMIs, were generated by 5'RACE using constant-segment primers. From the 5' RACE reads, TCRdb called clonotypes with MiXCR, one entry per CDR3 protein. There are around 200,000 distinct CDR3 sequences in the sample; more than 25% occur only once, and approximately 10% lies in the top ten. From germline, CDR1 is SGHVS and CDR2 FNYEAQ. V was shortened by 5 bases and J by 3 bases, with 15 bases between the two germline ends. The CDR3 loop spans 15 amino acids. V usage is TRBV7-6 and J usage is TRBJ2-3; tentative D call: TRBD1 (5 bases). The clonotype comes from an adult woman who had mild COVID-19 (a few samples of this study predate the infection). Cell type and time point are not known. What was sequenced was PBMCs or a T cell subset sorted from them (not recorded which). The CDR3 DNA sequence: TGTGCCAGCAGCCGACCTGGACGGACAACAGATACGCAGTATTTT. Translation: CASSRPGRTTDTQYF.